This entry lists 22 T cell receptor beta chains sequenced from one sample in a study of regulatory T cells in long-lasting Graves disease. Construction of the TCR beta libraries employed iRepertoire HTBI primers in conjunction with Arm-PCR of CDR3 regions. TCRdb redid the calling of the multiplex PCR reads with MiXCR, one entry per CDR3 protein. The table shows 420,000 or so distinct CDR3 sequences, with around 20% occurring only once. Documented time point: persistent/refractory GD, antithyroid drugs over 5 years with positive TRAb. The TCR library used RNA extracted from PBMCs. The sequences come from peripheral blood mononuclear cells (PBMCs), collected when the disease was refractory, from a patient treated with antithyroid drugs. All receptors come from a female donor with Graves disease.

V usage is TRBV19 and J usage is TRBJ1-1; the D gene is possibly TRBD1 (5 bases). The CDR3 runs to 16 residues. The germline CDR1 and CDR2 sequences are LNHDA and SQIVND (reference sequence). With 4 bases removed from V and 1 base from J, the gap between germline ends came to 16 bases. The CDR3 spells CASSRLGRTQNTEAFF. The CDR3 nucleotides read TGTGCCAGTAGTAGGCTCGGAAGGACACAGAACACTGAAGCTTTCTTT.

This clonotype was seen more than once but under ten times. The rearrangement uses TRBV9 and TRBJ2-5; TRBD2 matches at 8 bases. The CDR3 covers 15 residues. The V gene end was trimmed by 2 bases and the J gene end by 5 bases; junction bases not matched to a gene: 8. Looked up from germline, CDR1 is SGDLS and CDR2 is YYNGEE. The CDR3 nucleotides are TGTGCCAGCAGCGTTAACGGGGGGGAGGTGGAGACCCAGTACTTC. Translation: CASSVNGGEVETQYF.

This sequence joins TRBV7-9 and TRBJ2-2, with TRBD2 matching over 10 bases. Germline assignment: CDR1 SEHNR and CDR2 FQNEAQ (reference sequence). The CDR3 has 15 amino acids. J lost 7 bases, V lost 3 bases, and 5 bases had no gene match. The CDR3 protein is CASSFGAGGIGELFF. For the CDR3, the DNA is TGTGCCAGCAGCTTCGGAGCGGGAGGGATCGGGGAGCTGTTTTTT.

V gene TRBV20-1 combines with J gene TRBJ1-3; D gene ambiguous. V gave up 3 bases and J gave up 1 base, with 10 bases separating them. The germline V gene has CDR1 DFQATT and CDR2 SNEGSKA (reference sequence). The CDR3 has 14 residues. The CDR3 sequence is CSASNGGSGNTIYF. Here the CDR3 DNA reads TGCAGTGCTAGCAACGGCGGGTCTGGAAACACCATATATTTT.

This clonotype was seen a handful of times. The chain joins TRBV7-9 to TRBJ2-7; 7 nucleotides match TRBD1. The CDR3 totals 13 residues. V was pared by 6 bases and J by 2 bases, with 4 bases of the junction left unmatched. Germline values: CDR1 SEHNR, CDR2 FQNEAQ (reference sequence). The chain's CDR3 is CASRIGQAYEQYF. The CDR3 DNA reads as TGTGCCAGCAGGATCGGACAGGCCTACGAGCAGTACTTC. The full variable domain, rest sourced from reference TRBV7-9 and TRBJ2-7, is DTGVSQNPRHKITKRGQNVTFRCDPISEHNRLYWYRQTLGQGPEFLTYFQNEAQLEKSRLLSDRFSAERPKGSFSTLEIQRTEQGDSAMYLCASRIGQAYEQYFGPGTRLTVT.

The chain couples TRBV7-2 to TRBJ2-5; 9 nucleotides line up with TRBD2. This CDR3 region has 13 residues. V gave up 7 bases and J gave up 7 bases; unmatched junction bases: 7. Germline-derived CDR1 and CDR2 are SGHTA and FQGNSA. The DNA of the CDR3 is TGTGCCAGCACCGCGGGGGGGGTCGGGACCCAGTACTTC. This codes for CASTAGGVGTQYF.

This clonotype was observed a few times. The gene calls are TRBV7-9 and TRBJ1-1, with D uncertain. The CDR3 contains 13 residues. Trimming pared 4 bases from V and 3 bases from J, leaving 9 bases between. Germline lookup yields CDR1 SEHNR and CDR2 FQNEAQ (reference sequence). The CDR3 here is CASSSVSDTEAFF. The DNA of the CDR3 is TGTGCCAGCAGCTCCGTGAGTGACACTGAAGCTTTCTTT.

This chain joins TRBV5-6 and TRBJ1-6, with TRBD1 matching 10 bases. V shed 4 bases, J shed 9 bases, and the junction held 7 bases outside the gene matches. This CDR3 is built from 15 residues. The germline CDR1 and CDR2 sequences are SGHDT and YYEEEE. The CDR3 DNA reads TGTGCCAGCAGCCACCAGGGGACAGGGGCTTCACCCCTCCACTTT. As protein: CASSHQGTGASPLHF.

This clonotype was detected once. With a much larger clone just one base away, this may be a read error. This chain joins TRBV28 and TRBJ2-7, with a weak D call TRBD1 (5 bases). The CDR3 is 12 residues long. V was shortened by 7 bases and J by 2 bases, with 9 bases between the two germline ends. Germline lookup yields CDR1 MDHEN and CDR2 SYDVKM. CDR3: CASNKQAYEQYF. In DNA, the CDR3 is TGTGCCAGCAATAAACAGGCCTACGAGCAGTACTTC.

The CDR3 is CASSEAGTVNEKLFF. The CDR3 bases are TGTGCCAGCAGTGAAGCCGGGACAGTAAATGAAAAACTGTTTTTT. V is TRBV2 and J is TRBJ1-4, with 7 bases matching TRBD1. V lost 0 bases, J lost 5 bases, and 3 bases stayed unmatched. This CDR3 contains 15 residues. Germline assignment: CDR1 SNHLY and CDR2 FYNNEI.

This clonotype was seen at least ten times. The chain is built from TRBV7-2 and TRBJ1-5; 9 bases map to TRBD1. CDR1 is SGHTA and CDR2 is FQGNSA in the germline V gene. The CDR3 runs to 13 residues. Losses at the gene ends were 5 bases for V and 5 bases for J; bases not matched to a gene: 1. The CDR3 is CASSTGGDQPQHF. CDR3 bases: TGTGCCAGCAGCACAGGGGGCGATCAGCCCCAGCATTTT.

The chain combines TRBV2 with TRBJ2-5; D uncertain. This CDR3 region has 10 residues. The germline CDR1 and CDR2 sequences are SNHLY and FYNNEI. Trimming took off 4 bases at V and 8 bases at J, with 5 bases between the two ends. The CDR3 loop is CASSGITQYF. CDR3 DNA: TGTGCCAGCAGTGGAATCACCCAGTACTTC.

The chain links TRBV19 to TRBJ2-2; 9 bases line up with TRBD2. There are 13 residues in the CDR3. CDR1 LNHDA and CDR2 SQIVND come from the germline V gene (reference sequence). J gave up 7 bases and V 7 bases, and 4 bases lay outside the gene matches. For the CDR3, the DNA is TGTGCCAGTATACAGCGGGAGGACGGGGAGCTGTTTTTT. It translates to CASIQREDGELFF. Combining the CDR3 with reference TRBV19 and TRBJ2-2 gives the whole variable domain DGGITQSPKYLFRKEGQNVTLSCEQNLNHDAMYWYRQDPGQGLRLIYYSQIVNDFQKGDIAEGYSVSREKKESFPLTVTSAQKNPTAFYLCASIQREDGELFFGEGSRLTVL.

As concerns this clonotype: A much larger clone lies one base from this, so it may be a read error. The chain carries TRBV11-2 and TRBJ2-7; no reliable D call. Germline V gene data show CDR1 as SGHAT and CDR2 as FQNNGV. This CDR3 contains 13 residues. The CDR3 spells CASSVVGPYGQYF. CDR3 coding DNA: TGTGCCAGCAGCGTCGTTGGCCCTTACGGGCAGTACTTC.

V usage is TRBV6-6 and J usage is TRBJ2-2; D is possibly TRBD2 (6 bases). The germline V and J ends were trimmed by 0 bases and 5 bases, with 16 bases remaining between them. Per germline, CDR1 MNHNY and CDR2 SVGAGI (reference sequence). The CDR3 is 17 amino acids. In DNA, the CDR3 is TGTGCCAGCAGTTACTCGTCGGCGGGACCAATTACCGGGGAGCTGTTTTTT. As protein: CASSYSSAGPITGELFF.

The genes are TRBV10-3 and TRBJ2-5; a possible D gene is TRBD1 (6 bases). Looked up from germline, CDR1 is ENHRY and CDR2 is SYGVKD. V lost 6 bases and J lost 3, with 14 bases in between. The CDR3 runs to 14 residues. CDR3 in amino acids: CAISADRPKETQYF. The CDR3 DNA reads as TGTGCCATCAGCGCTGACAGGCCAAAAGAGACCCAGTACTTC.

The chain joins TRBV19 to TRBJ1-1; D gene unclear. The CDR3 runs 15 residues. Germline lookup yields CDR1 LNHDA and CDR2 SQIVND (reference sequence). Trimming pared 5 bases from V and 1 base from J, leaving 14 bases between. The CDR3 loop is CASSFWAGPNTEAFF. The CDR3 nucleotides are TGTGCCAGTAGTTTCTGGGCAGGACCGAACACTGAAGCTTTCTTT.

This clonotype was observed a single time. This rearrangement joins TRBV5-5 to TRBJ1-4; no clear D gene. Between the trimmed V and J ends, which lost 2 bases and 3 bases, there was a span of 17 bases. CDR3 length: 17 amino acids. Germline V lookup: CDR1 SGHKS, CDR2 YYEKEE (reference sequence). The CDR3: CASSFLGGITANEKLFF. CDR3 nucleotide sequence: TGTGCCAGCAGCTTCCTGGGAGGGATAACAGCTAATGAAAAACTGTTTTTT. The full variable domain, completed using reference TRBV5-5 and TRBJ1-4, is DAGVTQSPTHLIKTRGQQVTLRCSPISGHKSVSWYQQVLGQGPQFIFQYYEKEERGRGNFPDRFSARQFPNYSSELNVNALLLGDSALYLCASSFLGGITANEKLFFGSGTQLSVL.

The V gene is TRBV28, the J gene TRBJ1-5; D ambiguous. This CDR3 spans 12 amino acids. V lost 6 bases to trimming and J lost 7 bases, with 10 bases between them. Germline V lookup: CDR1 MDHEN, CDR2 SYDVKM. The CDR3 spells CASSLPFQPQHF. The CDR3 coding sequence is TGTGCCAGCAGCCTACCTTTCCAGCCCCAGCATTTT.

The genes are TRBV5-1 and TRBJ1-1; D possibly corresponds to TRBD1 (5 bases). The CDR3 extends over 15 amino acids. Germline values: CDR1 SGHRS, CDR2 YFSETQ. Trimming cost V 4 bases and J 0 bases, with 13 bases left between them. CDR3 protein: CASSNPTVLNTEAFF. CDR3 DNA: TGCGCCAGCAGCAACCCGACAGTTCTGAACACTGAAGCTTTCTTT. Full variable domain (missing parts from reference TRBV5-1 and TRBJ1-1): KAGVTQTPRYLIKTRGQQVTLSCSPISGHRSVSWYQQTPGQGLQFLFEYFSETQRNKGNFPGRFSGRQFSNSRSEMNVSTLELGDSALYLCASSNPTVLNTEAFFGQGTRLTVV.

In this sample, this clonotype turned up many times. J is TRBJ1-4 and V is TRBV9, with TRBD1 as a possible D gene (5 bases). Looked up from germline, CDR1 is SGDLS and CDR2 is YYNGEE. The CDR3 has 13 residues. V was shortened by 2 bases and J by 7 bases, with 9 bases between the two germline ends. The CDR3 spells CASSVTAGEKLFF. The CDR3 region has the DNA TGTGCCAGCAGCGTGACAGCAGGTGAAAAACTGTTTTTT.

In its sample, this clonotype was seen many times. This chain connects TRBV6-5 to TRBJ1-1; D remains unclear. Germline V gene lookup returns CDR1 MNHEY and CDR2 SVGAGI. The ends were cut back, 0 bases at V and 1 base at J, with 6 bases in the middle. The CDR3 runs 14 residues. In DNA, the CDR3 is TGTGCCAGCAGTTACTCCCTCGGGAACACTGAAGCTTTCTTT. Translated: CASSYSLGNTEAFF.